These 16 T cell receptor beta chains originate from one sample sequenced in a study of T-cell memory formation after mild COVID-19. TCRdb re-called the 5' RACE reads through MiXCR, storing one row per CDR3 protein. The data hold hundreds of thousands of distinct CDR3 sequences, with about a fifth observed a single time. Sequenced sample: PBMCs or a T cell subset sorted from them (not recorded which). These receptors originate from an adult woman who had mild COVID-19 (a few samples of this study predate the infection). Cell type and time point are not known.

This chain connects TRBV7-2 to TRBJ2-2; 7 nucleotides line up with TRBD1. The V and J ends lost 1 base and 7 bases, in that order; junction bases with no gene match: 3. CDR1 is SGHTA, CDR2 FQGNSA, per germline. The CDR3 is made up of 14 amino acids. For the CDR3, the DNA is TGTGCCAGCAGCTTAGGACAGGGCGGCGGGGAGCTGTTTTTT. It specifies CASSLGQGGGELFF.

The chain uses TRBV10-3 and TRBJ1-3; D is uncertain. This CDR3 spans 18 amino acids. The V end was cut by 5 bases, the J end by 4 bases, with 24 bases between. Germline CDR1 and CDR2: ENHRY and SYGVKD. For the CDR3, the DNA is TGTGCCATCAGTTCCCGATCTAGCGCCCACCAGGCCGGAAACACCATATATTTT. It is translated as CAISSRSSAHQAGNTIYF.

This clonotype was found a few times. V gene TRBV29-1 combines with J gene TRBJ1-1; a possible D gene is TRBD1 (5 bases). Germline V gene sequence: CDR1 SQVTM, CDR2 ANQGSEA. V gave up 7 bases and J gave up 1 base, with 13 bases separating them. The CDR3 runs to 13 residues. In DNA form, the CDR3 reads TGCAGCGCCCCAGGGTCGGCGAACACTGAAGCTTTCTTT. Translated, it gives CSAPGSANTEAFF.

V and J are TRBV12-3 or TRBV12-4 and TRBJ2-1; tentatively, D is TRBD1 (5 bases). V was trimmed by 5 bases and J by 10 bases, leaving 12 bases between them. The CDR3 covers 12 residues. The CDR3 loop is CASSQGPAEQFF. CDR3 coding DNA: TGTGCCAGCAGTCAGGGCCCCGCGGAGCAGTTCTTC.

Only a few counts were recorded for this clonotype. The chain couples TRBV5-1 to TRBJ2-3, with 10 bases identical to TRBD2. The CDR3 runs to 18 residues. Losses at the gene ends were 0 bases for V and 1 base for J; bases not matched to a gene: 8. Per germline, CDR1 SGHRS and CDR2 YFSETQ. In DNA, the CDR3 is TGCGCCAGCAGCTTGGCCCTAGCGGGGGCCATTGGCACAGATACGCAGTATTTT. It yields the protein CASSLALAGAIGTDTQYF.

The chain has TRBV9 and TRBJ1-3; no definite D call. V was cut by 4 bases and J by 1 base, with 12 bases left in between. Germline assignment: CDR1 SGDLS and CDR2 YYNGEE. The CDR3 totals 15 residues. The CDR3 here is CASSPGPTSGNTIYF. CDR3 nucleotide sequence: TGTGCCAGCAGCCCCGGACCGACGTCTGGAAACACCATATATTTT.

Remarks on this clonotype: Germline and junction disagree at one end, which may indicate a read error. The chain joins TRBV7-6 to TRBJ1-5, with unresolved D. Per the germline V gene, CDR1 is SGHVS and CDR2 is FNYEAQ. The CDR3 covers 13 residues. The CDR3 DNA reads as TGTGCTAGCAGCTTAAACCTTCGTCAGCCCCAGCATTTT. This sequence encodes CASSLNLRQPQHF. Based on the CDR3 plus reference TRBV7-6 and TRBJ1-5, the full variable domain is GAGVSQSPRYKVTKRGQDVALRCDPISGHVSLYWYRQALGQGPEFLTYFNYEAQQDKSGLPNDRFSAERPEGSISTLTIQRTEQRDSAMYRCASSLNLRQPQHFGDGTRLSIL.

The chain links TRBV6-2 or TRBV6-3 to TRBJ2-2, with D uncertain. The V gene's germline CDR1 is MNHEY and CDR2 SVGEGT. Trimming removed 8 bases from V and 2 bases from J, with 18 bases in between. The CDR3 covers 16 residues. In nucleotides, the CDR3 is TGTGCCAGCCACTCGAGCCTGGTCGAAAACACCGGGGAGCTGTTTTTT. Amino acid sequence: CASHSSLVENTGELFF.

DNA of the CDR3: TGTGCCAGCAGCCAAGATGGGACGGTCAGCACAGATACGCAGTATTTT. It codes for CASSQDGTVSTDTQYF. The rearrangement joins TRBV3-1 to TRBJ2-3; the D call may be TRBD1 or TRBD2 (5 bases each). There are 16 residues in the CDR3. Trimming removed 0 bases at V and 0 bases at J, with 10 bases between. Germline V CDR1 and CDR2: LGHDT, YNNKEL (reference sequence).

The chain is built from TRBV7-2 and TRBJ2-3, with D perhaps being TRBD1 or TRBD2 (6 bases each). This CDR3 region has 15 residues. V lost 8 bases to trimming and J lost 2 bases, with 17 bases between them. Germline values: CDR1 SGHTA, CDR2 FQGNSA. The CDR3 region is CASRGPGRPTDTQYF. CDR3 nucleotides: TGTGCCAGCCGGGGGCCCGGGAGACCCACAGATACGCAGTATTTT.

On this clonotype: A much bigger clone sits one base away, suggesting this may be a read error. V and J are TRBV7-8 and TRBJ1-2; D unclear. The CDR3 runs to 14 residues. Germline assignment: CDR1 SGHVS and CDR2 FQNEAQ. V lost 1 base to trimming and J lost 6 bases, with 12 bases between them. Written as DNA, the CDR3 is TGTGCCAGCAGCTTAGTCGACATGGGTAATGGCTACACCTTC. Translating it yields CASSLVDMGNGYTF.

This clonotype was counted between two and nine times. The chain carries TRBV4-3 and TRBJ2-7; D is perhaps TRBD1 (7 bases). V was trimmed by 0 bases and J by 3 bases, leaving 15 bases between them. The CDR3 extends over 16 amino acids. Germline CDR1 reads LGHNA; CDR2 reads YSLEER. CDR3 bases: TGCGCCAGCAGCCAAGATGGGGGGACAGTCTACTACGAGCAGTACTTC. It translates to CASSQDGGTVYYEQYF.

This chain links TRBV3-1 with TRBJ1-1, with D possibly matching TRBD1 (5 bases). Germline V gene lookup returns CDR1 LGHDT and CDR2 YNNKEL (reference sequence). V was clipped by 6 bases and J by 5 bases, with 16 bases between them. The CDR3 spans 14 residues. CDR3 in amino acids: CASSQGPPGTEAFF. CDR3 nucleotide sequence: TGTGCCAGCAGTCAGGGACCTCCGGGGACTGAAGCTTTCTTT.

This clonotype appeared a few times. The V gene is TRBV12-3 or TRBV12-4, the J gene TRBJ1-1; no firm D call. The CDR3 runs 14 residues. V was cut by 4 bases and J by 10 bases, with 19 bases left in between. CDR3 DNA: TGTGCCAGCAGTTCCCCTAAGGTCTCCGGAGGAGCTTTCTTT. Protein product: CASSSPKVSGGAFF.

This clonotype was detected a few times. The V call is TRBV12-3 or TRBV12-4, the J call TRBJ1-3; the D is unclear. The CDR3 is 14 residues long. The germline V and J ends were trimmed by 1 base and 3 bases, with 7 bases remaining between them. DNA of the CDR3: TGTGCCAGCAGTTTAGTAGGGTTTGGAAACACCATATATTTT. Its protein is CASSLVGFGNTIYF.

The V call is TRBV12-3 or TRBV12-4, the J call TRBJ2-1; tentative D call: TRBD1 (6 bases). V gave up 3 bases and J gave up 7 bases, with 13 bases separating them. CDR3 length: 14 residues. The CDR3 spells CASSFEDRRNEQFF. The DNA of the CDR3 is TGTGCCAGCAGTTTTGAAGACAGGCGGAATGAGCAGTTCTTC.